The TCR beta chain under discussion was sequenced for a study of cytomegalovirus exposure and HLA in healthy donors. Study findings and constraints: It was shown in a later analysis that HLA-associated TCR beta chains were more clonally expanded than other, equally common chains. Fewer N-insertions (relative to the approximately 700-donor mean) were reportedly seen in an Asian-associated ancestry cluster in a later analysis.

As concerns this clone: Antigen: not known.

Vbeta (60) and Jbeta (13) primers were used in the PCR. Measured with immunoSEQ multiplex PCR; TCRdb has only the in-frame clones, and not every one. In the table there are 150,000 to 200,000 clones, 70% to 80% of which are singletons. The CDR3 loop spans 16 amino acids. Germline V lookup: CDR1 MNHNY, CDR2 SVGAGI (reference sequence). With 0 bases clipped from V and 2 bases from J, the junction kept 6 bases outside the gene matches. The V gene is TRBV6-6, the J gene TRBJ2-5; 7 bases map to TRBD2. The TCR originated in a man in his late teens or twenties in good health and CMV-seropositive. Sequenced: PBMCs. CDR3 in amino acids: CASSYSRPSGQETQYF. The CDR3 nucleotides are TGTGCCAGCAGTTACTCGAGGCCTAGCGGTCAAGAGACCCAGTACTTC.